These 21 T cell receptor beta chains originate from one sample sequenced in a study of human T cells and chemical hapten exposure. TCRdb itself ran the RACE reads through MiXCR, one entry per CDR3 protein. The sample includes tens of thousands of distinct CDR3 sequences, 9.4% seen only once; the top ten take 11% to 15%. Indicated time point: pre-sensitization, week 0. Treatment described: therapeutic diphenylcyclopropenone sensitization with weekly scalp DPC. Here the sequenced sample was whole blood, taken in connection with sensitization to the hapten diphenylcyclopropenone (DPC). These receptors all stem from a woman between 40 and 50 years old with alopecia areata. Some clones in this sample may be carry-over from other donors' samples.

This clonotype has a handful of counts. The chain is built from TRBV4-1 and TRBJ2-1, with 8 bases aligning to TRBD2. Per germline, CDR1 MGHRA and CDR2 YSYEKL. This CDR3 contains 17 residues. V shed 2 bases and J 2 bases; nucleotides not matched to a gene: 8. The CDR3 coding sequence is TGCGCCAGCAGCCAACCAGCGGGGGCCTCTGCCTACAATGAGCAGTTCTTC. Amino acids: CASSQPAGASAYNEQFF.

This clonotype was seen many times. The chain combines TRBV29-1 with TRBJ1-2; possibly TRBD1 for D (6 bases). Germline V gene data show CDR1 as SQVTM and CDR2 as ANQGSEA. Trimming removed 0 bases from V and 4 bases from J, with 15 bases in between. The CDR3 extends over 15 amino acids. The CDR3 spells CSVEETGRGSYGYTF. The CDR3 DNA reads TGCAGCGTTGAAGAAACGGGCAGGGGTTCCTATGGCTACACCTTC. The whole variable domain, filled in from reference TRBV29-1 and TRBJ1-2, reads SAVISQKPSRDICQRGTSLTIQCQVDSQVTMMFWYRQQPGQSLTLIATANQGSEATYESGFVIDKFPISRPNLTFSTLTVSNMSPEDSSIYLCSVEETGRGSYGYTFGSGTRLTVV.

This clonotype was detected many times. For the CDR3, the DNA is TGTGCCTTTGCGAGCGGCGGCAGGGGCACTGAAGCTTTCTTT. It codes for CAFASGGRGTEAFF. This chain uses TRBV30 with TRBJ1-1, with D possibly matching TRBD1 (6 bases). V lost 7 bases, J lost 4 bases, and 19 bases lay in between. Germline assignment: CDR1 GTSNPN and CDR2 SVGIG (reference sequence). The CDR3 runs 14 residues.

The V and J genes are TRBV5-6 and TRBJ2-7; D may be TRBD1 or TRBD2 (5 bases each). Germline lookup yields CDR1 SGHDT and CDR2 YYEEEE. This CDR3 comprises 13 residues. Deletions cut 4 bases from V and 1 base from J, with 9 bases between. CDR3: CASSPGRSYEQYF. In DNA form, the CDR3 reads TGTGCCAGCAGCCCAGGGAGATCCTACGAGCAGTACTTC.

The chain carries TRBV6-2 or TRBV6-3 and TRBJ2-7, with TRBD1 as a possible D gene (6 bases). V was pared by 5 bases and J by 0 bases, with 8 bases between. CDR1 and CDR2 (germline): MNHEY, SVGEGT. This CDR3 is 13 amino acids long. The CDR3, as DNA: TGTGCCAGCAGTCCGGACAGCTCCTACGAGCAGTACTTC. This gives the protein CASSPDSSYEQYF.

This clonotype was detected many times. The gene calls are TRBV6-1 and TRBJ2-1; no clear D. This CDR3 region has 10 residues. The V end lost 1 base, the J end lost 12 bases, and 4 bases lay between the germline ends. Per the germline V gene, CDR1 is MNHNS and CDR2 is SASEGT. The CDR3 sequence: CASSEGGQFF. CDR3 sequence (DNA): TGTGCCAGCAGTGAAGGAGGGCAGTTCTTC.

There are many counts of this clonotype. This chain joins TRBV6-5 and TRBJ2-3; 9 bases fit TRBD2. The CDR3 consists of 18 residues. Germline trimming cut 0 bases from V and 3 bases from J; bases unmatched to any gene: 10. CDR1 and CDR2 from the germline V gene are MNHEY and SVGAGI. CDR3 sequence reads: CASSYSSGGYDETDTQYF. In DNA, the CDR3 is TGTGCCAGCAGTTACTCTAGCGGGGGTTATGACGAGACAGATACGCAGTATTTT.

The sample holds a few counts of this clonotype. This chain joins TRBV5-4 and TRBJ2-6; D gene unclear. Germline V gene data show CDR1 as SGHNT and CDR2 as YYREEE (reference sequence). V lost 3 bases to trimming and J lost 9 bases, with 10 bases between them. The CDR3 extends over 13 amino acids. CDR3 loop: CASSSVEGNVLTF. The DNA for the CDR3 is TGTGCCAGCAGCTCCGTCGAAGGCAACGTCCTGACTTTC. Looking up the rest from reference TRBV5-4 and TRBJ2-6 gives the full variable domain: ETGVTQSPTHLIKTRGQQVTLRCSSQSGHNTVSWYQQALGQGPQFIFQYYREEENGRGNFPPRFSGLQFPNYSSELNVNALELDDSALYLCASSSVEGNVLTFGAGSRLTVL.

The chain joins TRBV20-1 to TRBJ1-2; 9 bases are a match to TRBD1. This CDR3 has 13 amino acids. Unmatched junction bases numbered 2, after V lost 6 bases and J lost 0 bases. The V gene's germline CDR1 is DFQATT and CDR2 SNEGSKA (reference sequence). The CDR3 DNA is TGCAGTGCCGGACAGGGGACTAACTATGGCTACACCTTC. This translates into CSAGQGTNYGYTF.

This clonotype was detected many times. The chain employs TRBV20-1 and TRBJ1-5, with 9 nucleotides matching TRBD1. V trimming: 0 bases; J trimming: 5 bases; junction bases outside the gene matches: 8. The CDR3 contains 16 residues. Germline CDR1 is DFQATT and CDR2 is SNEGSKA (reference sequence). CDR3 region: CSARDMGGQGHQPQHF. The CDR3 nucleotides are TGCAGTGCTAGAGATATGGGGGGACAGGGACATCAGCCCCAGCATTTT.

Ten or more counts support this clonotype. The V and J genes are TRBV3-1 and TRBJ1-6; perhaps TRBD1 as D (5 bases). Germline CDR1 and CDR2: LGHDT and YNNKEL (reference sequence). The V end lost 2 bases, the J end lost 9 bases, and 11 bases lay between the germline ends. The CDR3 totals 14 residues. The CDR3 protein is CASSQRGAGSPLHF. The CDR3 region has the DNA TGTGCCAGCAGCCAAAGAGGGGCCGGTTCACCCCTCCACTTT.

Ten or more counts support this clonotype. This sequence joins TRBV2 and TRBJ2-3, with D maybe TRBD2 (5 bases). This CDR3 has 11 amino acids. Germline CDR1 and CDR2: SNHLY and FYNNEI. Trimming took 10 bases from V and 3 from J, leaving 8 bases between them. As DNA, the CDR3 is TGTGCCACCCAGCGGACAGATACGCAGTATTTT. Its protein is CATQRTDTQYF.

V usage is TRBV4-1 and J usage is TRBJ1-1, with no clear D. The CDR3 covers 18 residues. Trimming took off 2 bases at V and 0 bases at J, with 19 bases between the two ends. In germline, CDR1 is MGHRA, CDR2 YSYEKL. CDR3 DNA sequence: TGCGCCAGCAGCCAACCTAATCCCCGGGCTAGGATGAACACTGAAGCTTTCTTT. This gives the protein CASSQPNPRARMNTEAFF.

The rearrangement joins TRBV6-6 to TRBJ2-3; 14 bases fit TRBD2. Germline values: CDR1 MNHNY, CDR2 SVGAGI (reference sequence). Germline trimming cut 6 bases from V and 5 bases from J; bases unmatched to any gene: 13. This CDR3 comprises 18 residues. The CDR3 DNA is TGTGCCAGCAGCTCCTTGAGACTAGCGGGGGGGCATCTAGATACGCAGTATTTT. Its protein is CASSSLRLAGGHLDTQYF.

The sample holds many counts of this clonotype. The chain combines TRBV2 with TRBJ2-7, with TRBD1 matching over 7 bases. Germline V gene lookup returns CDR1 SNHLY and CDR2 FYNNEI. With V trimmed by 7 bases and J by 4 bases, 10 bases remained unmatched. This CDR3 is built from 14 residues. The DNA of the CDR3 is TGTGCCAGCATCCCCATGACAGGGCCTTACGAGCAGTACTTC. Residues: CASIPMTGPYEQYF.

The genes are TRBV11-2 and TRBJ2-5, with D unresolved. Germline assignment: CDR1 SGHAT and CDR2 FQNNGV. The CDR3 has 14 amino acids. Trimming took 7 bases from V and 1 from J, leaving 13 bases between them. CDR3 residues: CASTRMGIQETQYF. CDR3 coding DNA: TGTGCCAGCACCCGGATGGGGATCCAAGAGACCCAGTACTTC.

There are many counts of this clonotype. The genes are TRBV28 and TRBJ1-1; D unresolved. Trimming pared 4 bases from V and 0 bases from J, leaving 9 bases between. The germline V gene encodes CDR1 MDHEN and CDR2 SYDVKM. CDR3 length: 14 amino acids. In DNA, the CDR3 is TGTGCCAGCAGTTCCCGTTTCCTGAACACTGAAGCTTTCTTT. As protein: CASSSRFLNTEAFF.

This clonotype was observed at least ten times. The CDR3 is CATRDYEEQYF. In DNA form, the CDR3 reads TGTGCCACCCGGGACTATGAGGAGCAGTACTTC. The chain combines TRBV10-3 with TRBJ2-7; TRBD2 aligns across 7 bases. CDR3 length equals 11 residues. With V trimmed by 10 bases and J by 7 bases, 7 bases remained unmatched. From germline, CDR1 is ENHRY and CDR2 SYGVKD.

The table lists this clonotype with a few counts. J is TRBJ2-7 and V is TRBV11-2, with 11 bases lining up with TRBD1. V gave up 5 bases and J gave up 5 bases; unmatched junction bases: 11. The CDR3 loop spans 16 amino acids. Per germline, CDR1 SGHAT and CDR2 FQNNGV. Here the CDR3 DNA reads TGTGCCAGCAGCCCCCGGACAGGGGGCGCGAGCAACGAGCAGTACTTC. It translates to CASSPRTGGASNEQYF.

In its sample, this clonotype was seen many times. The V call is TRBV4-2, the J call TRBJ1-5; no reliable D call. This CDR3 is 14 amino acids long. V dropped 2 bases and J dropped 1 base, with 6 bases sitting between them. Germline loops: CDR1 LGHNA, CDR2 YNFKEQ. The CDR3 DNA follows: TGTGCCAGCAGCCAAATTGCGAGCAATCAGCCCCAGCATTTT. This codes for CASSQIASNQPQHF.

This clonotype was recorded many times. The chain is built from TRBV5-6 and TRBJ1-1, with D possibly being TRBD1 (6 bases). Germline V gene lookup returns CDR1 SGHDT and CDR2 YYEEEE. The V end was cut by 0 bases, the J end by 0 bases, with 15 bases between. The CDR3 is 17 amino acids. Written as DNA, the CDR3 is TGTGCCAGCAGCTTGGCCCCCAGGGGTAAGGTGAACACTGAAGCTTTCTTT. Protein: CASSLAPRGKVNTEAFF.